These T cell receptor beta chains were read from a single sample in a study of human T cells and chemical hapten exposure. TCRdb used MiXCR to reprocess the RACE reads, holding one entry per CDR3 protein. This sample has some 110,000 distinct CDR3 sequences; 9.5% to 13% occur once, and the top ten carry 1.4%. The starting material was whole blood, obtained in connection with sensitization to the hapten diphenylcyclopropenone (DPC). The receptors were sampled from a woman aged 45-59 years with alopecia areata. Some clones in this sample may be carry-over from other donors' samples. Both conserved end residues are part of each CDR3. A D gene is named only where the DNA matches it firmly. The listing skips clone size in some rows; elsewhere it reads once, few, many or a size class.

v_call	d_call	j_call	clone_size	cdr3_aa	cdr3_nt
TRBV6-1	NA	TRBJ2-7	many	CASSELGAYEQYF	TGTGCCAGCAGTGAATTAGGCGCCTACGAGCAGTACTTC
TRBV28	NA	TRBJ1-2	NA	CASSPGGVLPYGYTF	TGTGCCAGCTCCCCTGGGGGAGTACTACCCTATGGCTACACCTTC
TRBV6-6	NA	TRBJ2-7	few	CASSPGSEQYF	TGTGCCAGCAGTCCAGGGTCCGAGCAGTACTTC
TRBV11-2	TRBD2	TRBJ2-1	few	CASSIRTSGNEQFF	TGTGCCAGCAGCATACGGACTAGCGGCAATGAGCAGTTCTTC
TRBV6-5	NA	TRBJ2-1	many	CASRIYNEQFF	TGTGCCAGCAGGATTTACAATGAGCAGTTCTTC
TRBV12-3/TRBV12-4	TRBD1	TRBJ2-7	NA	CASSLQGTGYEQYF	TGTGCCAGCAGTCTACAGGGGACGGGCTACGAGCAGTACTTC
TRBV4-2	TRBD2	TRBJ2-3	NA	CASSQRTSGESTDTQYF	TGTGCCAGCAGCCAGAGGACTAGCGGGGAGAGCACAGATACGCAGTATTTT
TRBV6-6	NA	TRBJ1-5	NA	CASSPLGPQHF	TGTGCCAGCAGCCCCCTCGGGCCCCAGCATTTT
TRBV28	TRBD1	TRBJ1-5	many	CASSFYLPRGPGQPQHF	TGTGCCAGCAGTTTTTACCTCCCTAGGGGGCCGGGTCAGCCCCAGCATTTT
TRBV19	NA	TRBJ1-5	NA	CATTQGGGSIRQPQHF	TGTGCCACCACCCAGGGAGGAGGGTCAATAAGGCAGCCCCAGCATTTT
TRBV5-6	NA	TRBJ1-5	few	CASSGGRYNQPQHF	TGTGCCAGCAGTGGCGGGAGGTACAATCAGCCCCAGCATTTT
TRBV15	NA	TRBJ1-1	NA	CATSTNRVVSLGAFF	TGTGCCACCAGCACCAACAGGGTAGTGTCGCTGGGAGCTTTCTTT
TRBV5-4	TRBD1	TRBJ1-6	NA	CASSRPDRANSPLHF	TGTGCCAGCAGTCGACCGGACAGGGCCAATTCACCCCTCCACTTT
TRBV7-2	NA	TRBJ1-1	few	CASSFTMNTEAFF	TGTGCCAGCAGCTTTACTATGAACACTGAAGCTTTCTTT
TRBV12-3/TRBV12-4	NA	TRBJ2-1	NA	CASSPTTGLSYNEQFF	TGTGCCAGCAGTCCAACCACAGGGCTCTCCTACAATGAGCAGTTCTTC
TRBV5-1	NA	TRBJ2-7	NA	CASRSTSYEQYF	TGCGCCAGCAGGAGTACCTCCTACGAGCAGTACTTC
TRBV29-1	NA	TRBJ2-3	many	CSVGGGDTQYF	TGCAGCGTTGGGGGCGGAGATACGCAGTATTTT
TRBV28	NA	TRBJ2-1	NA	CASRPPGTYNEQFF	TGTGCCAGCAGACCCCCTGGGACCTACAATGAGCAGTTCTTC
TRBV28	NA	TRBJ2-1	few	CASVDSWYNEQFF	TGTGCCAGCGTTGACAGTTGGTACAATGAGCAGTTCTTC
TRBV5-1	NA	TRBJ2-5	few	CASSFGQREETQYF	TGCGCCAGCAGCTTCGGACAGCGTGAAGAGACCCAGTACTTC
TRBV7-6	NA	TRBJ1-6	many	CASSRRGGPESSYNSPLHF	TGTGCCAGCAGCAGGAGGGGAGGGCCCGAAAGCTCCTATAATTCACCCCTCCACTTT
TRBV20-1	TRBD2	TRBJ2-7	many	CSARPRGGAYEQYF	TGCAGTGCTAGACCCCGGGGGGGCGCCTACGAGCAGTACTTC
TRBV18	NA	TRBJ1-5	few	CASSLMTGLGNQPQHF	TGTGCCAGCTCACTCATGACGGGATTAGGCAATCAGCCCCAGCATTTT
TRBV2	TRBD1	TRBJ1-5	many	CASSNDRVGNQPQHF	TGTGCCAGCAGTAATGACAGGGTTGGCAATCAGCCCCAGCATTTT
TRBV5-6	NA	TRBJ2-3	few	CASSSWRLLPITDTQYF	TGTGCCAGCAGCTCCTGGAGGTTACTTCCTATCACAGATACGCAGTATTTT
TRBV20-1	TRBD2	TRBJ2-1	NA	CSARGTKSYNEQFF	TGCAGTGCTAGGGGGACTAAGTCCTACAATGAGCAGTTCTTC
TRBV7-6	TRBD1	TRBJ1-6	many	CASSLGQGGRSPLHF	TGTGCCAGCAGCTTAGGACAGGGGGGACGCTCACCCCTCCACTTT
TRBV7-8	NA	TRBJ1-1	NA	CASSVGVARTRNTEAFF	TGTGCCAGCAGCGTGGGAGTGGCCAGGACCCGGAACACTGAAGCTTTCTTT
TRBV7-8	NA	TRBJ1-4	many	CASSQRLEKLFF	TGTGCCAGCAGCCAAAGACTGGAAAAACTGTTTTTT
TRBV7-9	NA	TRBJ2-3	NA	CASSFPSSLNTDTQYF	TGTGCCAGCAGCTTCCCGTCCAGCCTGAACACAGATACGCAGTATTTT
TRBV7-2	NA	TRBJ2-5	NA	CASSAGGAGKTQYF	TGTGCCAGCAGCGCTGGAGGGGCGGGGAAGACCCAGTACTTC
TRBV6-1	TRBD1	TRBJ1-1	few	CASSERQGTEAFF	TGTGCCAGCAGCGAGAGACAGGGTACTGAAGCTTTCTTT
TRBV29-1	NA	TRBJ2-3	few	CSVERRGDTQYF	TGCAGCGTTGAACGGCGCGGGGATACGCAGTATTTT
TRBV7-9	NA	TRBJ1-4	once	CASSFLENEKLFF	TGTGCCAGCAGCTTTTTGGAGAATGAAAAACTGTTTTTT